Listed here are 21 T cell receptor beta chains from one sample, sequenced in a study of cytomegalovirus exposure and HLA in healthy donors. This PCR relied on a set of 60 Vbeta primers and 13 Jbeta primers. The method was immunoSEQ multiplex PCR; TCRdb's version includes in-frame clones alone and lacks a portion of them. The table records 75,000 to 100,000 clones, around 74% of them present only once. Sequencing used PBMCs. Every receptor here comes from a male donor in good health and CMV-seronegative.

The chain joins TRBV7-2 to TRBJ1-4, with a weak D call TRBD1 (5 bases). Deletions cut 1 base from V and 2 bases from J, with 17 bases between. The germline V gene has CDR1 SGHTA and CDR2 FQGNSA. The CDR3 has 18 amino acids. CDR3 sequence: CASSLVSGGDRTNEKLFF. Here the CDR3 DNA reads TGTGCCAGCAGCTTAGTTTCGGGGGGGGATAGGACTAATGAAAAACTGTTTTTT.

J is TRBJ2-5 and V is TRBV28, with TRBD1 as a possible D gene (6 bases). The CDR3 has 14 amino acids. Germline CDR1 MDHEN, CDR2 SYDVKM. V lost 2 bases to trimming and J lost 0 bases, with 7 bases between them. The CDR3 is CASSLGGNQETQYF. CDR3 DNA sequence: TGTGCCAGCAGTTTAGGGGGCAACCAAGAGACCCAGTACTTC.

The J gene is TRBJ2-7, the V gene TRBV25-1, with 11 bases identical to TRBD2. The CDR3 is made up of 15 amino acids. In germline, CDR1 is MGHDK, CDR2 SYGVNS. V was clipped by 2 bases and J by 3 bases; unmatched bases: 3. The CDR3 loop is CASSEIAGGRYEQYF. The CDR3 DNA is TGTGCCAGCAGTGAAATAGCGGGAGGGCGCTACGAGCAGTACTTC.

As concerns this clone: The same CDR3 arises from other DNA sequences in this sample as well. The V and J genes are TRBV13 and TRBJ2-7, with 9 bases aligning to TRBD1. The germline V gene has CDR1 PRHDT and CDR2 FYEKMQ (reference sequence). The CDR3 sequence is 14 residues long. The junction had 4 bases not matched to a gene; V was cut back by 3 bases and J by 4 bases. The CDR3 nucleotides are TGTGCCAGCAGCTTGGGACAGGGACAATACGAGCAGTACTTC. As protein: CASSLGQGQYEQYF.

A few counts support this clone. The V gene is TRBV5-5, the J gene TRBJ2-5, with 8 bases lining up with TRBD2. The CDR3 runs to 13 residues. V was pared by 3 bases and J by 4 bases, with 2 bases of the junction left unmatched. The germline CDR1 and CDR2 sequences are SGHKS and YYEKEE (reference sequence). This chain's CDR3 is CASSWAGGETQYF. CDR3 nucleotides: TGTGCCAGCAGCTGGGCGGGAGGAGAGACCCAGTACTTC.

This rearrangement joins TRBV7-8 to TRBJ2-7; TRBD2 might be the D (6 bases). Looked up from germline, CDR1 is SGHVS and CDR2 is FQNEAQ. V was shortened by 5 bases and J by 5 bases, with 16 bases between the two germline ends. The CDR3 totals 14 residues. The DNA for the CDR3 is TGTGCCAGCAGCCCCCAGTGGAGGGTCCACGAGCAGTACTTC. Translating gives CASSPQWRVHEQYF. The full variable domain, completed using reference TRBV7-8 and TRBJ2-7, is GAGVSQSPRYKVAKRGQDVALRCDPISGHVSLFWYQQALGQGPEFLTYFQNEAQLDKSGLPSDRFFAERPEGSVSTLKIQRTQQEDSAVYLCASSPQWRVHEQYFGPGTRLTVT.

This rearrangement joins TRBV4-1 to TRBJ1-2; D not certain. V was clipped by 0 bases and J by 2 bases, with 7 bases between them. Germline V gene sequence: CDR1 MGHRA, CDR2 YSYEKL. The length of the CDR3 is 14 residues. CDR3 sequence reads: CASSQDAGNYGYTF. In DNA form, the CDR3 reads TGCGCCAGCAGCCAAGATGCCGGGAACTATGGCTACACCTTC.

The sample holds a few counts of this clone. This chain links TRBV6-6 with TRBJ2-7, with D perhaps TRBD2 (6 bases). CDR1 is MNHNY and CDR2 is SVGAGI in the germline V gene (reference sequence). Trimming stripped 6 bases from V and 9 bases from J, with 18 bases between. This CDR3 contains 13 residues. CDR3 amino acids: CASRIHAEGGQYF. The DNA for the CDR3 is TGTGCCAGCAGAATACATGCGGAGGGCGGGCAGTACTTC.

The CDR3 spells CSVGGQDNEQFF. CDR3 nucleotides: TGCAGCGTTGGGGGGCAGGACAATGAGCAGTTCTTC. This chain uses TRBV29-1 with TRBJ2-1; D perhaps matches TRBD1 (6 bases). V was clipped by 4 bases and J by 5 bases, with 9 bases between them. CDR3 length: 12 amino acids. Per germline, CDR1 SQVTM and CDR2 ANQGSEA.

The chain combines TRBV11-1 with TRBJ1-5, with TRBD1 matching 8 bases. The germline V gene encodes CDR1 SGHAT and CDR2 FQDESV (reference sequence). V shed 5 bases and J 0 bases; nucleotides not matched to a gene: 3. This CDR3 has 15 amino acids. Written as DNA, the CDR3 is TGTGCCAGCAGCCGCGGACAGGGTAGCAATCAGCCCCAGCATTTT. This encodes CASSRGQGSNQPQHF. Full variable domain (missing parts from reference TRBV11-1 and TRBJ1-5): EAEVAQSPRYKITEKSQAVAFWCDPISGHATLYWYRQILGQGPELLVQFQDESVVDDSQLPKDRFSAERLKGVDSTLKIQPAELGDSAMYLCASSRGQGSNQPQHFGDGTRLSIL.

On this clone itself: The conserved final phenylalanine or tryptophan is absent from the CDR3, which likely points to a read error. The rearrangement joins TRBV5-6 to TRBJ1-4; 10 bases agree with TRBD1. Germline assignment: CDR1 SGHDT and CDR2 YYEEEE. V lost 4 bases, J lost 8 bases, and 8 bases stayed unmatched. The CDR3 spans 15 residues. CDR3 sequence (DNA): TGTGCCAGCAGCAACCCCGGGACAGGGGTAGAAAAACTGTTTGTT. Protein: CASSNPGTGVEKLFV.

The rearrangement joins TRBV6-6 to TRBJ2-7; D might be TRBD1 (5 bases). With 4 bases removed from V and 1 base from J, the gap between germline ends came to 14 bases. CDR3 length equals 15 residues. The germline V gene has CDR1 MNHNY and CDR2 SVGAGI (reference sequence). The CDR3 DNA reads TGTGCCAGCAGTTGGGGCGCGGCGAGTTCCTACGAGCAGTACTTC. Protein product: CASSWGAASSYEQYF.

This clone has only a few counts. The gene calls are TRBV6-5 and TRBJ2-7, with D tentatively TRBD2 (5 bases). Trimming cost V 6 bases and J 0 bases, with 15 bases left between them. The CDR3 totals 15 residues. Per the germline V gene, CDR1 is MNHEY and CDR2 is SVGAGI. CDR3 loop: CASSNGLSSSYEQYF. DNA of the CDR3: TGTGCCAGCAGCAATGGACTCAGTAGCTCCTACGAGCAGTACTTC.

CDR3 in DNA: TGTGCCACCAGCAGAGCGCGGGGGCGGCAAGAGACCCAGTACTTC. Encoded protein: CATSRARGRQETQYF. The chain has TRBV15 and TRBJ2-5; a possible D gene is TRBD2 (7 bases). V lost 1 base to trimming and J lost 2 bases, with 11 bases between them. CDR3 size: 15 residues. Germline CDR1 is LNHNV and CDR2 is YYDKDF (reference sequence).

V gene TRBV6-5 combines with J gene TRBJ1-1, with D possibly being TRBD1 (5 bases). Germline CDR1 MNHEY, CDR2 SVGAGI. V dropped 0 bases and J dropped 6 bases, with 11 bases sitting between them. This CDR3 spans 14 amino acids. CDR3: CASSYSSDRAEAFF. The CDR3 region has the DNA TGTGCCAGCAGTTACTCCAGTGACAGAGCTGAAGCTTTCTTT.

The J gene is TRBJ1-5, the V gene TRBV19; TRBD1 is a possible D gene (5 bases). Germline V lookup: CDR1 LNHDA, CDR2 SQIVND (reference sequence). The CDR3 covers 13 residues. Trimming cost V 3 bases and J 7 bases, with 10 bases left between them. The CDR3 DNA is TGTGCCAGTAGTATCCCCGGGGGGCAGCCCCAGCATTTT. This encodes CASSIPGGQPQHF.

Turning to this clone: Its ends do not fully match the called genes, so a read error is possible. The genes are TRBV9 and TRBJ2-3; TRBD1 aligns across 9 bases. This CDR3 is 15 amino acids long. CDR1 and CDR2 (germline): SGDLS, YYNGEE. The CDR3 sequence: CASSVWGTGTDAQYF. The CDR3 DNA reads TGTGCCAGCAGCGTATGGGGGACAGGGACAGATGCGCAGTATTTT. Complete variable domain (other parts from reference TRBV9 and TRBJ2-3): DSGVTQTPKHLITATGQRVTLRCSPRSGDLSVYWYQQSLDQGLQFLIQYYNGEERAKGNILERFSAQQFPDLHSELNLSSLELGDSALYFCASSVWGTGTDAQYFGPGTRLTVL.

The chain couples TRBV28 to TRBJ1-5; the D gene is possibly TRBD1 (6 bases). Germline V gives CDR1 MDHEN, CDR2 SYDVKM. CDR3 length: 14 residues. Trimming removed 6 bases at V and 3 bases at J, with 12 bases between. CDR3 nucleotides: TGTGCCAGCAGGGGAACAGGGAACAATCAGCCCCAGCATTTT. Its translation is CASRGTGNNQPQHF.

The rearrangement joins TRBV30 to TRBJ2-3; TRBD1 aligns across 8 bases. Germline V gives CDR1 GTSNPN, CDR2 SVGIG (reference sequence). The V and J ends lost 3 bases and 5 bases, in that order; junction bases with no gene match: 7. The CDR3 has 14 residues. The CDR3: CAWSQGAIVDTQYF. The CDR3 DNA sequence: TGTGCCTGGAGCCAGGGGGCTATTGTAGATACGCAGTATTTT.

This clone has just a few counts. The genes are TRBV2 and TRBJ1-2; D remains ambiguous. Looked up from germline, CDR1 is SNHLY and CDR2 is FYNNEI. This CDR3 has 15 residues. V was cut by 4 bases and J by 4 bases, with 16 bases left in between. The CDR3: CASSVPSGFGYGYTF. The CDR3 region has the DNA TGTGCCAGCAGTGTTCCTAGCGGGTTCGGCTATGGCTACACCTTC.

V is TRBV28 and J is TRBJ2-7; weak D call: TRBD1 (7 bases). This CDR3 comprises 14 residues. Trimming took off 2 bases at V and 7 bases at J, with 15 bases between the two ends. Germline V gene sequence: CDR1 MDHEN, CDR2 SYDVKM. CDR3 in amino acids: CASSLTGDLGEQYF. The CDR3 DNA sequence: TGTGCCAGCAGTTTAACAGGGGACTTGGGGGAGCAGTACTTC.